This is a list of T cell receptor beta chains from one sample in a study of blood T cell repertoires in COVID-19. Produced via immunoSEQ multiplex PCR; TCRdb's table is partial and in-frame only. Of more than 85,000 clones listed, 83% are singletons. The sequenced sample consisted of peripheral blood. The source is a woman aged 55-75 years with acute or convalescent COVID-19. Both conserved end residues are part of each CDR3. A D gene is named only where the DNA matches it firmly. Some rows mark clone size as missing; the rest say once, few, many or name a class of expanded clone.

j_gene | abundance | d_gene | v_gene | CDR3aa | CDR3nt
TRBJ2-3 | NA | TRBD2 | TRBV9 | CASSSQRGPMNTQYF | TGTGCCAGCAGCTCCCAGCGGGGGCCAATGAATACGCAGTATTTT
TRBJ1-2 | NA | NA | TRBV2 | CASSEAGGVGYGYTF | TGTGCCAGCAGTGAAGCAGGAGGGGTGGGCTATGGCTACACCTTC
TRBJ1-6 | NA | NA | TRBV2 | CASSERQSRPPLHF | TGTGCCAGCAGCGAAAGACAAAGCCGGCCACCCCTCCACTTT
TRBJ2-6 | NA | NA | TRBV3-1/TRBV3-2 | CASSYHGAGANVLTF | TGTGCCAGCAGCTATCACGGAGCTGGGGCCAACGTCCTGACTTTC
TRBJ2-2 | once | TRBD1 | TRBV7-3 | CASSSTGGGGELFF | TGTGCCAGCAGCTCCACAGGGGGTGGCGGGGAGCTGTTTTTT
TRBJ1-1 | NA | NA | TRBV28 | CASRRQLNTEAFF | TGTGCCAGCAGGAGACAGTTGAACACTGAAGCTTTCTTT
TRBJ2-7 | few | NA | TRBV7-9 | CASSLVAGEQYF | TGTGCCAGCAGCTTAGTGGCGGGAGAGCAGTACTTC
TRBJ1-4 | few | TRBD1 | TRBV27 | CASRGGTGHEKLFF | TGTGCCAGCAGGGGGGGGACAGGACATGAAAAACTGTTTTTT
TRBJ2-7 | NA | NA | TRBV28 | CASSNSAGPLKQYF | TGTGCCAGCAGCAACTCCGCGGGGCCTCTGAAGCAGTACTTC
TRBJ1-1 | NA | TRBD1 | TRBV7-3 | CASSEKPGGGTEAFF | TGTGCCAGCAGCGAAAAACCAGGGGGTGGAACTGAAGCTTTCTTT
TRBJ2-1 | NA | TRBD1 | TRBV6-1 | CASREDRGSYNEQFF | TGTGCCAGCAGGGAAGACAGGGGCTCCTACAATGAGCAGTTCTTC
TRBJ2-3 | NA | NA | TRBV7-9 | CASNTGIPADTQYF | TGTGCCAGCAACACCGGGATCCCGGCAGATACGCAGTATTTT
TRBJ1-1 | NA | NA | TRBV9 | CASSVALNPERAFF | TGTGCCAGCAGCGTAGCGCTAAACCCCGAGCGGGCTTTCTTT
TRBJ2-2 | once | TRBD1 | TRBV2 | CASKSNRGALFF | TGTGCCAGCAAATCAAACAGGGGAGCGCTGTTTTTT
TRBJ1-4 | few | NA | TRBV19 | CASIKRGTDEKLFF | TGTGCCAGTATTAAGAGGGGGACGGACGAAAAACTGTTTTTT
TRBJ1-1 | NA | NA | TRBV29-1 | CSARENTEAFF | TGCAGCGCCAGGGAGAACACTGAAGCTTTCTTT
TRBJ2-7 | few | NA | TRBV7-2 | CASSQSWAQTYEQYF | TGTGCCAGCAGCCAAAGTTGGGCACAGACCTACGAGCAGTACTTC
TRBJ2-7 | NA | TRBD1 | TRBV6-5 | CASRRTGDYEQYF | TGTGCCAGCCGTCGTACAGGGGACTACGAGCAGTACTTC
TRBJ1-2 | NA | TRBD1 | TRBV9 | CASSGQGDHGYTF | TGTGCCAGCAGCGGACAGGGAGACCATGGCTACACCTTC
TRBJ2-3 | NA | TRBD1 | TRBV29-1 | CSVGGQGATFTDTQYF | TGCAGCGTTGGCGGGCAGGGGGCTACCTTCACAGATACGCAGTATTTT
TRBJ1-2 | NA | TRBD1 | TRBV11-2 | CASSYQGGNPYGYTF | TGTGCCAGCAGCTACCAGGGGGGCAACCCCTATGGCTACACCTTC
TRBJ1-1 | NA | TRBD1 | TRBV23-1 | CASSPQNPRPRDRESSTEAFF | TGCGCCAGCAGTCCCCAAAACCCTCGTCCGCGGGACAGGGAGAGTAGCACTGAAGCTTTCTTT
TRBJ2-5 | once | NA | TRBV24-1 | CATSDPRQSQETQYF | TGTGCCACCAGTGACCCCCGACAGAGCCAAGAGACCCAGTACTTC
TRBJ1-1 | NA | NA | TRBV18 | CASSRPGSTEAFF | TGTGCCAGCTCACGTCCGGGGAGCACTGAAGCTTTCTTT
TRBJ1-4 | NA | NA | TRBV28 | CASRLMLVAEKLFF | TGTGCCAGCAGATTGATGCTAGTAGCGGAAAAACTGTTTTTT
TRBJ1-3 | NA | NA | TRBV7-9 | CASSGMNEASGNTIYF | TGTGCCAGCAGCGGTATGAACGAAGCCTCTGGAAACACCATATATTTT
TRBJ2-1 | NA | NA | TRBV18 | CASSPFGAEQFF | TGTGCCAGCTCACCGTTTGGGGCTGAGCAGTTCTTC
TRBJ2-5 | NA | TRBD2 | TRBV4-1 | CASSQEIAGGLQETQYF | TGCGCCAGCAGCCAAGAAATAGCGGGAGGTTTGCAAGAGACCCAGTACTTC
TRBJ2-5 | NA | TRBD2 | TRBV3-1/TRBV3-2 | CASSLKRGGETQYF | TGTGCCAGCAGCCTCAAGCGGGGGGGGGAGACCCAGTACTTC
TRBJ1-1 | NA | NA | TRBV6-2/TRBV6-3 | CASSRLPGHLALNTEAFF | TGTGCCAGCAGTAGGCTGCCGGGTCACCTGGCTTTGAACACTGAAGCTTTCTTT
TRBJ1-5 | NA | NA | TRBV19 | CASSRLREQPQHF | TGTGCCAGTAGTCGATTGCGGGAGCAGCCCCAGCATTTT
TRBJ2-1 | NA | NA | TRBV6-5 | CASSYTGPTYNEQFF | TGTGCCAGCAGTTATACAGGGCCCACCTACAATGAGCAGTTCTTC
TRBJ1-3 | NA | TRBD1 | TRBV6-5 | CASSSDRVGNTIYF | TGTGCCAGCAGTTCTGACAGGGTGGGAAACACCATATATTTT
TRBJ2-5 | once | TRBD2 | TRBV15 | CATSRDRGGGQETQYF | TGTGCCACCAGCAGAGATAGGGGCGGGGGACAAGAGACCCAGTACTTC
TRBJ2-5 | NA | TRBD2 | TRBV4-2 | CASSQTGGQETQYF | TGTGCCAGCAGCCAAACGGGGGGGCAAGAGACCCAGTACTTC
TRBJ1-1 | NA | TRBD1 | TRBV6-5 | CASRTGTGLNTEAFF | TGTGCCAGCAGAACGGGGACAGGGTTGAACACTGAAGCTTTCTTT
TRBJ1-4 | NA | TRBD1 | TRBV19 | CASSTYRGGTNEKLFF | TGTGCCAGTAGTACTTACAGGGGTGGAACTAATGAAAAACTGTTTTTT
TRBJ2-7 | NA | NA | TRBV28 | CASTAPGAGKYEQYF | TGTGCCAGCACCGCTCCAGGGGCAGGAAAATACGAGCAGTACTTC
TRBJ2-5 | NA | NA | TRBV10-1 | CASSDRGRYQETQYF | TGCGCCAGCAGTGACAGGGGCCGGTACCAAGAGACCCAGTACTTC
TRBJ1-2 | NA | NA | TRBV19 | CASSGQSYGYTF | TGTGCCAGTAGTGGACAGTCCTATGGCTACACCTTC
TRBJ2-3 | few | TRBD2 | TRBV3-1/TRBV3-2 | CASSRTSGGQTDTQYF | TGTGCCAGCAGCCGGACTAGCGGGGGCCAAACAGATACGCAGTATTTT
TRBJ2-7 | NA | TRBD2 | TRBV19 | CASSRLAGVGEQYF | TGTGCCAGTAGCAGACTAGCGGGAGTAGGGGAGCAGTACTTC
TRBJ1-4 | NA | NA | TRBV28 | CASSFWQANEKLFF | TGTGCCAGCAGTTTCTGGCAGGCTAATGAAAAACTGTTTTTT
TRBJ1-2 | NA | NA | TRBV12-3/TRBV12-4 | CASSSPRGGYTF | TGTGCCAGCAGTTCCCCCAGGGGTGGCTACACCTTC
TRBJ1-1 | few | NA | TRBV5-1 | CASSLDTPMNTEAFF | TGCGCCAGCAGCTTGGATACACCGATGAACACTGAAGCTTTCTTT
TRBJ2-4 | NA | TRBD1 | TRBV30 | CAWAATGLKNIQYF | TGTGCCTGGGCTGCGACAGGGCTGAAAAACATTCAGTACTTC
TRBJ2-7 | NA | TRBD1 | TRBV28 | CASSERDRVYEQYF | TGTGCCAGCAGTGAGCGGGACAGGGTCTACGAGCAGTACTTC
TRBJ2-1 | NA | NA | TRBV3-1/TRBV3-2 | CASSQDAAASYNEQFF | TGTGCCAGCAGCCAAGATGCGGCCGCCTCCTACAATGAGCAGTTCTTC
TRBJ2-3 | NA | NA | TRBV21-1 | CASSKRLAQPAFSTDTQYF | TGTGCCAGCAGCAAAAGACTAGCACAACCGGCTTTTAGCACAGATACGCAGTATTTT
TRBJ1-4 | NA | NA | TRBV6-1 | CASSELPTAEKLFF | TGTGCCAGCAGTGAACTTCCCACAGCTGAAAAACTGTTTTTT